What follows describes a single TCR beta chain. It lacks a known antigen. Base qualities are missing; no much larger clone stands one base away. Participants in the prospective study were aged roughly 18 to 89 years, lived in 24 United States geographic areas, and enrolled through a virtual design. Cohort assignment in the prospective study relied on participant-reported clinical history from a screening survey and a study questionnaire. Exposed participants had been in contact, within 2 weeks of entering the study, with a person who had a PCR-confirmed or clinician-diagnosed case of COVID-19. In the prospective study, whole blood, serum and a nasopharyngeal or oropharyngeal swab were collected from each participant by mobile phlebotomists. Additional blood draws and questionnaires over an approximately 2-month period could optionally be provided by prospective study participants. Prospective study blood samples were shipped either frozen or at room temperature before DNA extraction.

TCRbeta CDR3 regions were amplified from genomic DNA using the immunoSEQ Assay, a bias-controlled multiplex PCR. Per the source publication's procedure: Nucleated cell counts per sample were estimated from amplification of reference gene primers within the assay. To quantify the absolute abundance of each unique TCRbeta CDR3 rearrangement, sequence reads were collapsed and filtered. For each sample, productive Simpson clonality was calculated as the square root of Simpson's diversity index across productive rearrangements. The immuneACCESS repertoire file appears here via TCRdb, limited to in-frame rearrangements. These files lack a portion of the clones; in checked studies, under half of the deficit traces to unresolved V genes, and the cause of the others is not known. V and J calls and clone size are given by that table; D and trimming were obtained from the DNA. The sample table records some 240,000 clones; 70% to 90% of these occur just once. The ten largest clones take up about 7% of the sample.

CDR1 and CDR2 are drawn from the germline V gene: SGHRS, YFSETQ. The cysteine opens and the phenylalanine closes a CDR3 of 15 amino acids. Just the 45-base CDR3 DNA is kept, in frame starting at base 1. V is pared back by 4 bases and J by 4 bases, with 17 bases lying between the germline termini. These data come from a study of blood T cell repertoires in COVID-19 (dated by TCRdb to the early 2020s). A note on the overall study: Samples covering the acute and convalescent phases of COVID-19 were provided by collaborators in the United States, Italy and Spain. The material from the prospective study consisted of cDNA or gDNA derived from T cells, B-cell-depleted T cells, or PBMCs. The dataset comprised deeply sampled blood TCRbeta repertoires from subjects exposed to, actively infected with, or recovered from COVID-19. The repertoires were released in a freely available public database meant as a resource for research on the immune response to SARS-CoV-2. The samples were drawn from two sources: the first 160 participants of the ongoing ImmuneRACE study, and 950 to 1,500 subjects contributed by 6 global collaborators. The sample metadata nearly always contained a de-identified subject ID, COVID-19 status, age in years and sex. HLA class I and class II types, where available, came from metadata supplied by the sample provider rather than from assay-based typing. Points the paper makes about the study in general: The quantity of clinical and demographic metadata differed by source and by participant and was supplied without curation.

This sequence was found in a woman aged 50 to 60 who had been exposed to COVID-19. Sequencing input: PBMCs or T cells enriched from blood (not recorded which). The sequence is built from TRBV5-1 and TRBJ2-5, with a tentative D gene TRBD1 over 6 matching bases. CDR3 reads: CASSREDSQGETQYF. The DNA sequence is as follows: TGCGCCAGCAGCCGAGAGGACAGCCAGGGAGAGACCCAGTACTTC.